Listed here are 29 T cell receptor beta chains from one sample, sequenced in a study of T cell responses to AZD1222 COVID-19 vaccine. Assay used: immunoSEQ multiplex PCR; TCRdb lists only in-frame clones, some missing. The table records around 87,000 clones, around 90% of them present only once. The specimen comprised peripheral blood, sampled on day 0 of AZD1222 vaccination. The receptor set was obtained from an adult in good health.

The chain links TRBV10-1 to TRBJ2-3; 12 nucleotides line up with TRBD2. This CDR3 is 16 amino acids long. V dropped 5 bases and J dropped 2; count of bases not matched to a gene: 5. Germline lookup yields CDR1 WNHNN and CDR2 SYGVQD (reference sequence). The chain's CDR3 is CASSFLAGGPTDTQYF. The CDR3 bases are TGCGCCAGCAGTTTTCTAGCGGGGGGGCCCACAGATACGCAGTATTTT.

The sample holds one count of this clone. The chain carries TRBV18 and TRBJ2-2; D perhaps matches TRBD2 (6 bases). V gave up 4 bases and J gave up 3 bases, with 15 bases separating them. Germline CDR1 is KGHSH and CDR2 is LQKENI. The length of the CDR3 is 16 residues. The CDR3 loop is CASSLQGGHDTGELFF. The CDR3 nucleotides read TGTGCCAGCTCACTCCAGGGAGGTCATGACACCGGGGAGCTGTTTTTT.

The rearrangement uses TRBV7-2 and TRBJ1-5, with D tentatively TRBD1 (6 bases). The CDR3 has 13 residues. Germline loops: CDR1 SGHTA, CDR2 FQGNSA. V lost 1 base and J 7 bases, leaving 8 bases between the germline ends. The chain's CDR3 is CASSLGRGQPQHF. CDR3 DNA: TGTGCCAGCAGCTTAGGCAGGGGACAGCCCCAGCATTTT.

The chain combines TRBV21-1 with TRBJ2-4; TRBD1 reflects the table's D call only, with no check against the DNA. TRBV21-1 is tagged as a pseudogene. CDR3 length: 15 amino acids. The CDR3 DNA is TGTGCCAGCAGCAAAGTGGGGGACAGGGGATACATTCAGTACTTC. Protein: CASSKVGDRGYIQYF.

The chain couples TRBV19 to TRBJ2-1, with D perhaps TRBD1 or TRBD2 (5 bases each). This CDR3 comprises 14 residues. V was pared by 0 bases and J by 9 bases, with 12 bases between. CDR1 is LNHDA, CDR2 SQIVND, per germline (reference sequence). CDR3 coding DNA: TGTGCCAGTAGTATAGAACTAAGGGACCGTGAGCAGTTCTTC. Its translation is CASSIELRDREQFF.

The chain has TRBV5-1 and TRBJ2-3, with D tentatively TRBD2 (5 bases). Germline CDR1 is SGHRS and CDR2 is YFSETQ. The ends were cut back, 2 bases at V and 2 bases at J, with 9 bases in the middle. The CDR3 loop spans 14 amino acids. The CDR3 here is CASSFADYTDTQYF. The CDR3 DNA follows: TGCGCCAGCAGCTTCGCAGACTACACAGATACGCAGTATTTT.

The chain carries TRBV11-2 and TRBJ2-5; possible D gene TRBD1, 9 bases. Germline-derived CDR1 and CDR2 are SGHAT and FQNNGV. The CDR3 length is 16 residues. V gave up 3 bases and J gave up 7 bases, with 21 bases separating them. The CDR3 protein is CASSFPGTGTRGTQYF. In DNA form, the CDR3 reads TGTGCCAGCAGCTTCCCGGGGACAGGGACTAGAGGGACCCAGTACTTC.

This clone is judged large. The chain uses TRBV2 and TRBJ2-7, with 10 bases lining up with TRBD1. In germline, CDR1 is SNHLY, CDR2 FYNNEI. With V trimmed by 4 bases and J by 0 bases, 12 bases remained unmatched. There are 18 residues in the CDR3. The CDR3 DNA reads TGTGCCAGCAGTGGACAGGGGGCCACCCTAGACATCTCCTACGAGCAGTACTTC. Translated, it gives CASSGQGATLDISYEQYF.

The sample holds one count of this clone. The chain has TRBV14 and TRBJ2-1; unclear D gene. This CDR3 contains 12 residues. The germline V gene has CDR1 SGHDN and CDR2 FVKESK. V lost 0 bases and J lost 13, with 10 bases in between. The CDR3 here is CASSQEGFRQFF. The CDR3 bases are TGTGCCAGCAGCCAAGAGGGCTTCCGACAGTTCTTC.

The V call is TRBV28, the J call TRBJ1-1, with D possibly being TRBD1 (6 bases). Trimming took 4 bases from V and 6 from J, leaving 15 bases between them. The length of the CDR3 is 14 residues. Germline CDR1 reads MDHEN; CDR2 reads SYDVKM. CDR3 amino acids: CASSSHETGAEAFF. The CDR3 coding sequence is TGTGCCAGCAGTTCACACGAGACAGGTGCTGAAGCTTTCTTT.

The chain has TRBV6-1 and TRBJ2-5; no clear D gene. The V end was cut by 1 base, the J end by 4 bases, with 13 bases between. The CDR3 has 15 amino acids. In germline, CDR1 is MNHNS, CDR2 SASEGT. In DNA form, the CDR3 reads TGTGCCAGCAGTGAAGGTGGCGCCCATCCAGAGACCCAGTACTTC. Its protein product is CASSEGGAHPETQYF.

V is TRBV7-9 and J is TRBJ2-2; D is possibly TRBD2 (5 bases). The CDR3 contains 15 residues. Trimming pared 5 bases from V and 6 bases from J, leaving 16 bases between. Germline CDR1 SEHNR, CDR2 FQNEAQ (reference sequence). The CDR3, as DNA: TGTGCCAGCAGCGCGACTCGCGGAGGCTCCGGGGAGCTGTTTTTT. As protein: CASSATRGGSGELFF.

V and J are TRBV9 and TRBJ1-3; D may be TRBD1 (5 bases). CDR3 length equals 16 residues. Per germline, CDR1 SGDLS and CDR2 YYNGEE. V was cut by 0 bases and J by 2 bases, with 12 bases left in between. The CDR3 sequence: CASSVGQKVTGNTIYF. CDR3 in DNA: TGTGCCAGCAGCGTAGGACAGAAGGTTACTGGAAACACCATATATTTT.

The chain employs TRBV12-3 or TRBV12-4 and TRBJ2-5, with 7 bases identical to TRBD2. Unmatched junction bases numbered 2, after V lost 5 bases and J lost 2 bases. The CDR3 runs 13 residues. In DNA form, the CDR3 reads TGTGCCAGCAGTCGGACTAGTCAAGAGACCCAGTACTTC. Amino acids: CASSRTSQETQYF.

This chain links TRBV28 with TRBJ1-2; D not certain. CDR3 length equals 15 residues. Germline V lookup: CDR1 MDHEN, CDR2 SYDVKM. V lost 2 bases and J lost 4, with 14 bases in between. CDR3 residues: CASSLDQAAAYGYTF. The CDR3 DNA reads as TGTGCCAGCAGTTTAGATCAGGCAGCTGCCTATGGCTACACCTTC.

The chain couples TRBV10-3 to TRBJ1-4; 7 nucleotides agree with TRBD1. Trimming cost V 6 bases and J 5 bases; bases outside gene matches: 6. There are 14 residues in the CDR3. Germline V lookup: CDR1 ENHRY, CDR2 SYGVKD. CDR3: CAIRPGGGNEKLFF. CDR3 nucleotide sequence: TGTGCCATCAGGCCAGGGGGGGGGAATGAAAAACTGTTTTTT.

The V call is TRBV7-3, the J call TRBJ1-1, with TRBD1 as a possible D gene (6 bases). The CDR3 runs 13 residues. Trimming shortened V by 4 bases and J by 1 base, and 7 bases separated the two germline ends. In germline, CDR1 is SGHTA, CDR2 FQGTGA. CDR3 DNA sequence: TGTGCCAGCAGCTCACAGGGGAACACTGAAGCTTTCTTT. Protein sequence: CASSSQGNTEAFF.

The gene calls are TRBV3-1 (or the pseudogene TRBV3-2) and TRBJ1-2; 7 bases align to TRBD1. Germline CDR1 and CDR2: LGHDT and YNNKEL (reference sequence). V gave up 5 bases and J gave up 2 bases; unmatched junction bases: 8. The CDR3 spans 15 residues. CDR3 DNA sequence: TGTGCCAGCAGCAGCGGGGCAGGGGGGAACTATGGCTACACCTTC. Translation gives CASSSGAGGNYGYTF.

The chain joins TRBV18 to TRBJ2-5, with TRBD1 identical over 8 bases. The V gene's germline CDR1 is KGHSH and CDR2 LQKENI. CDR3 length equals 13 residues. V lost 3 bases, J lost 4 bases, and 1 base stayed unmatched. The CDR3 nucleotides are TGTGCCAGCTCACCGGACAGGGCAGAGACCCAGTACTTC. This sequence encodes CASSPDRAETQYF.

This rearrangement joins TRBV5-8 to TRBJ2-2; 9 nucleotides match TRBD1. The CDR3 covers 16 residues. The J segment lost 0 bases and the V segment lost 4 bases, leaving 4 bases of the junction unmatched. CDR1 and CDR2 (germline): SGHTS, YDEGEE. CDR3 bases: TGTGCCAGCAGCACGAGACAGGGGGCGAACACCGGGGAGCTGTTTTTT. Translation: CASSTRQGANTGELFF.

V usage is TRBV6-5 and J usage is TRBJ2-7; possibly TRBD1 or TRBD2 for D (7 bases each). Trimming took 6 bases from V and 1 from J, leaving 16 bases between them. The CDR3 runs to 15 residues. Germline V gene lookup returns CDR1 MNHEY and CDR2 SVGAGI. The CDR3 coding sequence is TGTGCCAGCAGGGGGGGGACAGAGCGTTCCTACGAGCAGTACTTC. As protein: CASRGGTERSYEQYF.

The chain recombines TRBV11-3 with TRBJ2-6; TRBD1 agrees at 9 bases. The CDR3 loop spans 17 amino acids. The V and J ends lost 5 bases and 2 bases, in that order; junction bases with no gene match: 7. Germline CDR1 and CDR2: SGHNT and YENEEA. The CDR3 nucleotides are TGTGCCAGCAGCCTGGGACAGGGAAAAACTGGGGCCAACGTCCTGACTTTC. It yields the protein CASSLGQGKTGANVLTF. Full variable domain (remainder filled in from reference TRBV11-3 and TRBJ2-6): EAGVVQSPRYKIIEKKQPVAFWCNPISGHNTLYWYLQNLGQGPELLIRYENEEAVDDSQLPKDRFSAERLKGVDSTLKIQPAELGDSAVYLCASSLGQGKTGANVLTFGAGSRLTVL.

Concerning this clone: The junction does not match germline at one end; this may be a read error. CDR3 sequence (DNA): TGCGCCAGCAGCTTGTTAAGGACAGAGAACGCCGGGGAGCTGTTTTTT. This sequence encodes CASSLLRTENAGELFF. This chain connects TRBV5-1 to TRBJ2-2; D may be TRBD1 (6 bases). The CDR3 has 16 residues. Germline values: CDR1 SGHRS, CDR2 YFSETQ. The full variable domain, completed using reference TRBV5-1 and TRBJ2-2, is KAGVTQTPRYLIKTRGQQVTLSCSPISGHRSVSWYQQTPGQGLQFLFEYFSETQRNKGNFPGRFSGRQFSNSRSEMNVSTLELGDSALYLCASSLLRTENAGELFFGEGSRLTVL.

The gene calls are TRBV18 and TRBJ2-3; D is perhaps TRBD2 (7 bases). Germline assignment: CDR1 KGHSH and CDR2 LQKENI. This CDR3 spans 16 amino acids. The V end was cut by 3 bases, the J end by 0 bases, with 13 bases between. The CDR3 coding sequence is TGTGCCAGCTCACCGCGGGGGCGGGGAAGCACAGATACGCAGTATTTT. Residues: CASSPRGRGSTDTQYF. Full variable domain (missing parts from reference TRBV18 and TRBJ2-3): NAGVMQNPRHLVRRRGQEARLRCSPMKGHSHVYWYRQLPEEGLKFMVYLQKENIIDESGMPKERFSAEFPKEGPSILRIQQVVRGDSAAYFCASSPRGRGSTDTQYFGPGTRLTVL.

V gene TRBV27 combines with J gene TRBJ2-7; 9 bases match TRBD2. This CDR3 has 14 amino acids. Germline trimming cut 7 bases from V and 3 bases from J; bases unmatched to any gene: 7. CDR1 and CDR2 from the germline V gene are MNHEY and SMNVEV (reference sequence). The CDR3 is CASKIAGENYEQYF. The CDR3 bases are TGTGCCAGCAAAATAGCGGGGGAAAACTACGAGCAGTACTTC.

The chain couples TRBV4-1 to TRBJ1-1; D possibly corresponds to TRBD1 (5 bases). Germline CDR1 and CDR2: MGHRA and YSYEKL. CDR3 size: 14 residues. Trimming left V 8 bases short and J 3 bases short, with 16 bases between. The CDR3 sequence: CASRVPGGDTEAFF. DNA of the CDR3: TGCGCCAGCCGAGTCCCGGGGGGTGACACTGAAGCTTTCTTT.

This clone was detected only once. The V call is TRBV5-1, the J call TRBJ1-1; a possible D gene is TRBD1 (6 bases). Germline assignment: CDR1 SGHRS and CDR2 YFSETQ. This CDR3 is 14 amino acids long. V was cut by 2 bases and J by 2 bases, with 10 bases left in between. CDR3 residues: CASSLQGQNTEAFF. The CDR3, as DNA: TGCGCCAGCAGCTTACAGGGTCAAAACACTGAAGCTTTCTTT. Variable domain in full (rest from reference TRBV5-1 and TRBJ1-1): KAGVTQTPRYLIKTRGQQVTLSCSPISGHRSVSWYQQTPGQGLQFLFEYFSETQRNKGNFPGRFSGRQFSNSRSEMNVSTLELGDSALYLCASSLQGQNTEAFFGQGTRLTVV.

DNA for the CDR3: TGTGCCAGCAGCCCGTGGGATAATGAAAAACTGTTTTTT. This sequence encodes CASSPWDNEKLFF. The V call is TRBV9, the J call TRBJ1-4; D is unclear. Germline-derived CDR1 and CDR2 are SGDLS and YYNGEE. CDR3 length: 13 amino acids. Trimming pared 4 bases from V and 4 bases from J, leaving 8 bases between.

This clone was detected only once. The V call is TRBV9, the J call TRBJ1-2, with D perhaps TRBD1 (5 bases). Between the trimmed V and J ends, which lost 4 bases and 2 bases, there was a span of 12 bases. In germline, CDR1 is SGDLS, CDR2 YYNGEE. CDR3 size: 14 residues. The CDR3 DNA follows: TGTGCCAGCAGCCCAGGGACGGAGAACTATGGCTACACCTTC. The encoded protein is CASSPGTENYGYTF. Variable domain in full (rest from reference TRBV9 and TRBJ1-2): DSGVTQTPKHLITATGQRVTLRCSPRSGDLSVYWYQQSLDQGLQFLIQYYNGEERAKGNILERFSAQQFPDLHSELNLSSLELGDSALYFCASSPGTENYGYTFGSGTRLTVV.